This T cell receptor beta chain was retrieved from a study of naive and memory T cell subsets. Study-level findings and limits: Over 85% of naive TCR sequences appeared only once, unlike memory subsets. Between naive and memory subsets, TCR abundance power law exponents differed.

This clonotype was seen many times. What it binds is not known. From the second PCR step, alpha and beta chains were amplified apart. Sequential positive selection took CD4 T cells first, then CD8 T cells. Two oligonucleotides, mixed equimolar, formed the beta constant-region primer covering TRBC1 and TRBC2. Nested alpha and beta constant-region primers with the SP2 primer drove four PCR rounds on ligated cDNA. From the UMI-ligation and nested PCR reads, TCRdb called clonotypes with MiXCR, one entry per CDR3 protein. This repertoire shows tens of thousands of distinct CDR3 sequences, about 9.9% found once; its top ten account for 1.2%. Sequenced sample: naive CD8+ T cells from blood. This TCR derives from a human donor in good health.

The CDR3 loop is CASSKPLARTRAEEQYF. The CDR3 DNA follows: TGTGCCAGCAGCAAACCCCTGGCGAGGACTAGGGCAGAGGAGCAGTACTTC. This chain uses TRBV21-1 with TRBJ2-7; the table's D call, TRBD2, was not checked against the DNA. TRBV21-1 is reported as a pseudogene. This CDR3 is 17 amino acids long.